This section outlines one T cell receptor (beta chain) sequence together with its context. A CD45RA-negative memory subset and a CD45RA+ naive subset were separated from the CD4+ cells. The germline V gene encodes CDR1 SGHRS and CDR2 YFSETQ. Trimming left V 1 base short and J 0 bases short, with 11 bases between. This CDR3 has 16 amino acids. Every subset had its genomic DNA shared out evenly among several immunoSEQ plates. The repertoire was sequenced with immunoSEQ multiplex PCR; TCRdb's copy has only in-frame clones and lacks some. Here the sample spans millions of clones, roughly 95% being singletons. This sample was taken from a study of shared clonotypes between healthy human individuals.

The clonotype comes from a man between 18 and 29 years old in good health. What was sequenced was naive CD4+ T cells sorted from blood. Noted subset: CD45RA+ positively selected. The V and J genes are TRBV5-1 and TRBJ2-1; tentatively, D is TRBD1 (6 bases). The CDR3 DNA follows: TGCGCCAGCAGCTTGCTAGGGGGTGGCTCCTACAATGAGCAGTTCTTC. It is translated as CASSLLGGGSYNEQFF.